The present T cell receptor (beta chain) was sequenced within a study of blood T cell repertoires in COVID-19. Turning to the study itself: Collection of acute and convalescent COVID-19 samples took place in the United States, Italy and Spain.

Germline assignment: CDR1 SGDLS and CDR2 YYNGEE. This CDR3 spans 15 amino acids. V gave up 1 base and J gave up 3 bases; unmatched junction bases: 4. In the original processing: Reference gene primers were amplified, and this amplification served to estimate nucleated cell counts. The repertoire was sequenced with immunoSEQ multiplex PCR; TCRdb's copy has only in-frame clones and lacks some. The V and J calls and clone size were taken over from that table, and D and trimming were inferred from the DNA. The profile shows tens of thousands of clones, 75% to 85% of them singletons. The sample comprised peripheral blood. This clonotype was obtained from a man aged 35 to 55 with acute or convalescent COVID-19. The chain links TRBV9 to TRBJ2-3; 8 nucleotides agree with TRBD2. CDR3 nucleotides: TGTGCCAGCAGCGTACTAGCGGGCAGGACAGATACGCAGTATTTT. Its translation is CASSVLAGRTDTQYF.